The sequence of this T cell receptor beta chain was determined in a study of blood T cell repertoires in COVID-19. As for the study in general: Samples representing acute and convalescent COVID-19 were sourced from the United States, Italy and Spain. Sample material is recorded as cDNA or gDNA derived from T cells, B-cell-depleted T cells, or PBMCs.

This CDR3 is 13 amino acids long. The J segment lost 3 bases and the V segment lost 10 bases, leaving 7 bases of the junction unmatched. From germline, CDR1 is LNHDA and CDR2 SQIVND (reference sequence). A few counts support this clone. Per the study methods: Using reference gene primer amplification, nucleated cell counts were estimated. Libraries were prepared by immunoSEQ multiplex PCR; TCRdb keeps only in-frame clonotypes and omits some of them. The V and J calls and the clone size are those of that table, but D and trimming were determined from the DNA. The top ten clones hold roughly 9.7% of a sample with 150,000 to 200,000 clones, around 85% of them seen once. One Seattle source followed patients from active infection through their disease course.

The TCR was taken from a woman between 55 and 75 years old with COVID-19, enrolled during active disease. This chain joins TRBV19 and TRBJ2-7, with 9 bases matching TRBD2. Sequencing used peripheral blood. For the CDR3, the DNA is TGTGCCACCGGGACTAGCACCGTCTACGAGCAGTACTTC. Protein sequence: CATGTSTVYEQYF.